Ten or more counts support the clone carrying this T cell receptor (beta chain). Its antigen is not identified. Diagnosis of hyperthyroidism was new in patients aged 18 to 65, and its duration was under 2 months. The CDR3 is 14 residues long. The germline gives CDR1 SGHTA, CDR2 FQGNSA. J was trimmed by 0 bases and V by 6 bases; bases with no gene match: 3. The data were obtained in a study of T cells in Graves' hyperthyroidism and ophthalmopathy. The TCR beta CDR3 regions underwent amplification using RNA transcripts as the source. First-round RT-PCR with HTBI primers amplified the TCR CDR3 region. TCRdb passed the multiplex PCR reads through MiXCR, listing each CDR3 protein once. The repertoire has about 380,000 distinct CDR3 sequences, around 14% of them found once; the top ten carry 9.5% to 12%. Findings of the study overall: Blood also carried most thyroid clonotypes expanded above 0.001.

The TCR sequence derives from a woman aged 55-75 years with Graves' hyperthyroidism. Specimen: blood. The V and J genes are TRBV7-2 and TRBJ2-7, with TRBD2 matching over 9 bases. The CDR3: CASRISGSSYEQYF. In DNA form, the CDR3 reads TGTGCCAGCAGGATTAGCGGGAGCTCCTACGAGCAGTACTTC. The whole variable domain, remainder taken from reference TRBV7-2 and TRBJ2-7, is GAGVSQSPSNKVTEKGKDVELRCDPISGHTALYWYRQSLGQGLEFLIYFQGNSAPDKSGLPSDRFSAERTGGSVSTLTIQRTQQEDSAVYLCASRISGSSYEQYFGPGTRLTVT.